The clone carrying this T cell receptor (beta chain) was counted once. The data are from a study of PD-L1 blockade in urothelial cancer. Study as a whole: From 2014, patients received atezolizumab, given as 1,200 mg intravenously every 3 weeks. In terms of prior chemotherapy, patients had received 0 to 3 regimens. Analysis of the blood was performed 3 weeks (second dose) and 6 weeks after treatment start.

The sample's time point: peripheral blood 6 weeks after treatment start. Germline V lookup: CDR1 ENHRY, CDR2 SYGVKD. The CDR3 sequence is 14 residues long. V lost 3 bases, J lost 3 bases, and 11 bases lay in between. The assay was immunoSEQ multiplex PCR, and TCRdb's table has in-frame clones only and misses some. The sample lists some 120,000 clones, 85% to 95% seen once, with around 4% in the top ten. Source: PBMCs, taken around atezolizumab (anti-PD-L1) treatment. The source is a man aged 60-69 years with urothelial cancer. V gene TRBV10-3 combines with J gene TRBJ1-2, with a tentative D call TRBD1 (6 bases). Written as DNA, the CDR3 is TGTGCCATCAGTGATTCAGGGGCCGACTATGGCTACACCTTC. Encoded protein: CAISDSGADYGYTF.